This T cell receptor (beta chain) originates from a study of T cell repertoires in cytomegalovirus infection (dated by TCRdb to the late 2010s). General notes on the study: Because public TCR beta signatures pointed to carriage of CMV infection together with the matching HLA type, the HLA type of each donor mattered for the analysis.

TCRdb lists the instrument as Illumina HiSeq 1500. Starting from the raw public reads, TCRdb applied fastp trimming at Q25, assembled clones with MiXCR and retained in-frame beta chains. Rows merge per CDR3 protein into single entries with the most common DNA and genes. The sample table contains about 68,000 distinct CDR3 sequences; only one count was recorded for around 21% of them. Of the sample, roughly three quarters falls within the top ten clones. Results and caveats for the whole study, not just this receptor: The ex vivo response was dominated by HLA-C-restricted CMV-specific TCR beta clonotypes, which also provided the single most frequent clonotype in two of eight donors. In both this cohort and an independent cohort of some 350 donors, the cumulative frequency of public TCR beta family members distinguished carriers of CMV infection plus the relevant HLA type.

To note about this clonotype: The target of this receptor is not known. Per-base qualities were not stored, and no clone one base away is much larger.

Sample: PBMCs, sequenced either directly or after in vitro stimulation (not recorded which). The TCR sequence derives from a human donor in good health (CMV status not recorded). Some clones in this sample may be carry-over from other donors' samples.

The sequenced DNA is TGTGCCATCAGTGGGTCCGGGTCCTACAATGAGCAGTTCTTC. Its amino acids are CAISGSGSYNEQFF. The chain was built from TRBV10-3 and TRBJ2-1; no D gene is confidently identified. According to the germline V gene, CDR1 reads ENHRY and CDR2 reads SYGVKD. There are 14 amino acids in the CDR3, from cysteine to phenylalanine inclusive. Only the CDR3 region is kept as DNA, spanning 42 bases read in frame from base 1. Trimming at the junction amounts to 4 bases on V and 1 base on J, and the germline ends lie 8 bases apart.